Sequencing of this T cell receptor beta chain was carried out in a study of shared clonotypes between healthy human individuals. Here immunoSEQ multiplex PCR was the method, and the copy in TCRdb shows in-frame clones only, minus some. The sample shows some 1,900,000 clones, approximately 94% of them seen only once. The germline gives CDR1 MNHEY, CDR2 SMNVEV (reference sequence). This CDR3 spans 16 amino acids. J gave up 3 bases and V 4 bases, and 6 bases lay outside the gene matches. CD8 cells regarded as naive lacked CD45RO, were positively chosen for CCR7, and omitted terminally differentiated effector memory CD45RA+ cells.

The rearrangement links TRBV27 to TRBJ2-1; 10 bases fit TRBD2. The TCR sequence derives from a man between 18 and 29 years old in good health. Sequencing was done on a sample of naive CD8+ T cells sorted from blood. CDR3: CASSSSSGGHYNEQFF. The CDR3 DNA sequence: TGTGCCAGCAGTTCCTCTAGCGGGGGCCACTACAATGAGCAGTTCTTC.